These T cell receptor beta chains were read from a single sample in a study of Graves' ophthalmopathy and Graves' hyperthyroidism. One entry per CDR3 protein results from TCRdb running MiXCR on the multiplex PCR reads. Among about 480,000 distinct CDR3 sequences listed, about 15% were seen once. Sequenced: blood. The origin of the receptors is a woman aged 25 to 39 with Graves' ophthalmopathy. Each CDR3 is given with its conserved first and last residue. Each record gives: J gene, V gene, D gene, clone size, CDR3 DNA, CDR3 protein. D genes are given only for firm matches. Only some rows state a clone size, as once, few, many or a class for expanded clones.

TRBJ1-5	TRBV7-9	-	many	TGTGCCAGCAGCTTATTTAGGCAGCCCCAGCATTTT	CASSLFRQPQHF
TRBJ2-5	TRBV11-2	TRBD2	-	TGTGCCAGCAGCTATAGCGGGGCCCAAGAGACCCAGTACTTC	CASSYSGAQETQYF
TRBJ2-7	TRBV7-2	TRBD2	many	TGTGCCAGCAGCCTTACCGGGGCGGGAGTCGAGCAGTACTTC	CASSLTGAGVEQYF
TRBJ1-1	TRBV6-1	TRBD1	many	TGTGCCAGCAGTCATGGGACAGGAGGGGTTAACACTGAAGCTTTCTTT	CASSHGTGGVNTEAFF
TRBJ1-1	TRBV13	TRBD1	many	TGTGCCAGCAGCTCGCCGACGGACAGGGGGAACACTGAAGCTTTCTTT	CASSSPTDRGNTEAFF
TRBJ1-2	TRBV10-3	TRBD1	many	TGTGCCATCAGTTCTCTGGACAGGGGGCCCGCTAGTTATGGCTACACCTTC	CAISSLDRGPASYGYTF
TRBJ1-5	TRBV28	-	many	TGTGCCAGCAGTTTCCCCTCTGGCGTGAATCAGCCCCAGCATTTT	CASSFPSGVNQPQHF
TRBJ1-2	TRBV4-1	-	few	TGCGCCAGCACCCGAGGGGTGACAGACCTCTATGGCTACACCTTC	CASTRGVTDLYGYTF
TRBJ2-7	TRBV5-1	-	few	TGCGCCAGCAGCTTGGTGACAGGTTTATCCTACGAGCAGTACTTC	CASSLVTGLSYEQYF
TRBJ2-5	TRBV24-1	TRBD1	many	TGTGCCACCTCGAGGACAGGGAGTTGGGAGACCCAGTACTTC	CATSRTGSWETQYF
TRBJ2-7	TRBV9	-	many	TGTGCCAGCAGCGTCGGAGCAGGGTCTGCCTACGAGCAGTACTTC	CASSVGAGSAYEQYF
TRBJ2-7	TRBV10-2	-	-	TGCGCCAGCAGTGAGGCCGGAGGTACATCCTACGAGCAGTACTTC	CASSEAGGTSYEQYF
TRBJ1-2	TRBV30	-	-	TGTGCCTGGAGACACTCGCTAGACTATGGCTACACCTTC	CAWRHSLDYGYTF
TRBJ1-2	TRBV12-3/TRBV12-4	TRBD1	once	TGTGCCAGCAGTACGACGGGACAGGGAGGATCCACCTTC	CASSTTGQGGSTF
TRBJ2-7	TRBV27	-	many	TGTGCCAGCTCACATGGAGACCTTTCACACGAGCGGTACTTC	CASSHGDLSHERYF
TRBJ2-2	TRBV12-3/TRBV12-4	-	many	TGTGCCAGCAGCCTCCCGCCCGGGGAGCTGTTTTTT	CASSLPPGELFF
TRBJ1-1	TRBV2	TRBD1	-	TGTGCCAGCAGGAGACAGGGGGGCGACCATGCTTTCTTT	CASRRQGGDHAFF
TRBJ2-5	TRBV2	TRBD2	many	TGTGCCAGCAGCACCGGGACTAGCGGGACCCAGTACTTC	CASSTGTSGTQYF
TRBJ1-1	TRBV6-2/TRBV6-3	-	-	TGTGCCAGCAGTTACGTTGGGGAAGTGATGAACACTGAAGCTTTCTTT	CASSYVGEVMNTEAFF
TRBJ1-2	TRBV6-1	-	-	TGTGCCAGTAACACCCCGGGGGCTTGGGGCTACACCTTC	CASNTPGAWGYTF
TRBJ2-2	TRBV2	-	many	TGTGCCAGCACTGGGGAAAGAAAGGAGCTGTTTTTT	CASTGERKELFF
TRBJ2-7	TRBV4-1	-	many	TGCGCCAGCAGCCAAGACCCAGACTCCTACGAGCAGTACTTC	CASSQDPDSYEQYF
TRBJ1-6	TRBV5-4	-	many	TGTGCCAGCAGCTTGGATTGGTATAATTCACCCCTCCACTTT	CASSLDWYNSPLHF
TRBJ1-6	TRBV5-5	TRBD1	many	TGTGCCAGCAGCTTCGGGACAGGGGTCGGAGGTTCACCCCTCCACTTT	CASSFGTGVGGSPLHF
TRBJ1-5	TRBV10-1	-	-	TGCGCCAGCAGTGACCCGAAGGGGCCACCCCATCAGCCCCAGCATTTT	CASSDPKGPPHQPQHF
TRBJ1-2	TRBV5-5	-	many	TGTGCCAGCAGCTTGGTCGGGACAAAGAACTATGGCTACACCTTC	CASSLVGTKNYGYTF
TRBJ1-5	TRBV12-3/TRBV12-4	-	many	TGTGCCAGCAGTTTAGGGGGGGACCACTCAGGTTATCAGCCCCAGCATTTT	CASSLGGDHSGYQPQHF
TRBJ2-7	TRBV11-3	TRBD2	few	TGTGCCAGCAGCTTAGGCCGCCGGACTAGCGGACTTATAAAGATTTACGAGCAGTACTTC	CASSLGRRTSGLIKIYEQYF
TRBJ2-7	TRBV6-1	-	-	TGTGCCAGCAGTGAGGTCCACGTCTACGAGCAGTACTTC	CASSEVHVYEQYF
TRBJ1-2	TRBV6-1	TRBD1	many	TGTGCCAGCAGTGAACGACAGGGCCGGAACACCTTC	CASSERQGRNTF
TRBJ2-5	TRBV24-1	-	many	TGTGCCACCCGAATCGGCGGGGCGTACCAAGAGACCCAGTACTTC	CATRIGGAYQETQYF
TRBJ2-7	TRBV12-3/TRBV12-4	-	many	TGTGCCAGCAGTTTTGCTCCCTGGGTAGGGGGCGAGCAGTACTTC	CASSFAPWVGGEQYF
TRBJ1-1	TRBV28	TRBD1	many	TGTGCCAGCAGTTTGGGACAACCGGGACAGGAAAACACTGAAGCTTTCTTT	CASSLGQPGQENTEAFF
TRBJ2-5	TRBV5-1	TRBD1	many	TGCGCCAGCAGCTCCGGGACAGCCCAAGAGACCCAGTACTTC	CASSSGTAQETQYF
TRBJ2-7	TRBV7-6	-	-	TGTGCCAGCAGCTTAGAAAGGGGGGACTACGAGCAGTACTTC	CASSLERGDYEQYF
TRBJ1-1	TRBV12-3/TRBV12-4	-	many	TGTGCCAGCAGTTTGGACATGACTGAAGCTTTCTTT	CASSLDMTEAFF
TRBJ2-7	TRBV12-3/TRBV12-4	-	many	TGTGCCAGCAGCCGTAGCGTGAGCTCCTACGAGCAGTACTTC	CASSRSVSSYEQYF
TRBJ2-3	TRBV6-2/TRBV6-3	TRBD2	few	TGTGCCAGCAGTTTCAACCCCGGGACTAGCGGGGCTGACACGCAGTATTTT	CASSFNPGTSGADTQYF
TRBJ2-2	TRBV11-2	-	few	TGTGCCAGCAGCTTAGATCTGTGGGGGGGGCCCCCCGGGGAGCTGTTTTTT	CASSLDLWGGPPGELFF
TRBJ1-2	TRBV19	-	many	TGTGCCAGTAGTATCTTGGACGGCTATGGCTACACCTTC	CASSILDGYGYTF
TRBJ2-5	TRBV30	-	many	TGTGCTTGGAGACTAGGGGTGGAGACCCAGTACTTC	CAWRLGVETQYF
TRBJ1-6	TRBV20-1	-	many	TGCAGTGCTTTGACAGCAGATAATTCACCCCTCCACTTT	CSALTADNSPLHF
TRBJ1-6	TRBV28	TRBD1	many	TGTGCCAGCAGTAAAGGACAGGGACTGGGCTCCTATAATTCACCCCTCCACTTT	CASSKGQGLGSYNSPLHF
TRBJ1-2	TRBV6-1	-	-	TGTGCCAGCCTTATGGGGATGACAGGTGGCTACACCTTC	CASLMGMTGGYTF
TRBJ2-7	TRBV6-2/TRBV6-3	-	many	TGTGCCAGCAGTTACCCAGACAACTCCTACGAGCAGTACTTC	CASSYPDNSYEQYF
TRBJ2-5	TRBV12-5	-	many	TGTGCTAGTGGCCTCGACCGACTCGGGGAGACCCAGTACTTC	CASGLDRLGETQYF
TRBJ1-1	TRBV11-2	-	few	TGTGCCAGCAGCTTAGATGGCCCTACTGAAGCTTTCTTT	CASSLDGPTEAFF
TRBJ1-1	TRBV28	-	many	TGTGCCAGCAGTTTTCAGCCGAGTAGCACTGAAGCTTTCTTT	CASSFQPSSTEAFF
TRBJ1-5	TRBV20-1	-	-	TGCAGTGCTAGAGTGTCGGGGGGTCATCAGCCCCAGCATTTT	CSARVSGGHQPQHF
TRBJ1-6	TRBV6-1	TRBD1	many	TGTGCCAGCAGTCGGGACAGGAGTCGTTCACCCCTCCACTTT	CASSRDRSRSPLHF
TRBJ1-2	TRBV27	-	many	TGTGCCAGCAGCCAAGGGTTTGGTGGCTACACCTTC	CASSQGFGGYTF
TRBJ2-5	TRBV19	-	few	TGTGCCAGTCGTCCCCCGGGACTTAAAGAGACCCAGTACTTC	CASRPPGLKETQYF